This T cell receptor (beta chain) was retrieved from a study of blood T cell repertoires in COVID-19. Only in-frame clones appear in the TCRdb table, and some are missing; sequencing was by immunoSEQ multiplex PCR. The sample lists around 120,000 clones; around 87% were seen once. Germline V lookup: CDR1 GTSNPN, CDR2 SVGIG (reference sequence). This CDR3 region has 15 residues. Unmatched junction bases numbered 6, after V lost 4 bases and J lost 0 bases. This clonotype was obtained from a man aged 45-60 years with acute or convalescent COVID-19. The chain links TRBV30 to TRBJ2-3, with TRBD1 identical over 8 bases. The material sequenced was peripheral blood. The CDR3 is CAWTITGGSTDTQYF. The CDR3 DNA follows: TGTGCCTGGACCATAACAGGGGGTAGCACAGATACGCAGTATTTT.